The 28 T cell receptor beta chains below all came from one sample that was sequenced in a study of CD8+CD57+ T cells in acquired aplastic anemia (dated 2018 in TCRdb). The sequencer listed for this sample is Illumina HiSeq 2000. Profiling of TCR beta VDJ combinations and CDR3 sequences used genomic DNA as the template. Through fastp at Q25 and MiXCR, TCRdb rebuilt clones from the public reads, retaining in-frame beta chains. Rows are combined by CDR3 protein, so each entry shows the most common genes and DNA. The sample profile shows 170,000 or so distinct CDR3 sequences; 40% to 60% of them were found once. The ten most abundant clones make up 25% to 35% of the sample. Flow cytometry had shown CD8+CD57+ cell expansion in the patients selected for sequencing. Sequenced: sorted CD4+, CD8+, or CD8+CD57+ T cells (not recorded which) from PBMCs. The receptors were gathered from a human donor with aplastic anemia.

This clonotype has a handful of counts. The chain has TRBV24-1 and TRBJ2-5; perhaps D is TRBD1 or TRBD2 (5 bases each). The CDR3 extends over 14 amino acids. Germline loops: CDR1 KGHDR, CDR2 SFDVKD. Between the trimmed V and J ends, which lost 9 bases and 4 bases, there was a span of 17 bases. CDR3 sequence: CATLRDGELETQYF. The CDR3 DNA sequence: TGTGCCACCCTGAGGGACGGCGAATTAGAGACCCAGTACTTC.

This clonotype was seen repeatedly, ten times or more. CDR3 nucleotide sequence: TGTGCCAGCAGTGCTTCAGGGGGGAATGGCTACACCTTC. Residues: CASSASGGNGYTF. The V gene is TRBV6-1, the J gene TRBJ1-2; 7 bases are shared with TRBD1. Germline V CDR1 and CDR2: MNHNS, SASEGT. This CDR3 is built from 13 residues. V lost 4 bases, J lost 6 bases, and 5 bases stayed unmatched.

This clonotype was seen repeatedly, ten times or more. V and J are TRBV5-4 and TRBJ1-2; D not resolved. Germline CDR1 reads SGHNT; CDR2 reads YYREEE (reference sequence). Between the trimmed V and J ends, which lost 0 bases and 6 bases, there was a span of 6 bases. The CDR3 runs 12 residues. CDR3 in amino acids: CASSLDAHGYTF. In nucleotides, the CDR3 is TGTGCCAGCAGCTTGGATGCGCATGGCTACACCTTC.

This chain uses TRBV5-1 with TRBJ1-4, with 9 positions matching TRBD1. CDR1 and CDR2 (germline): SGHRS, YFSETQ. The V and J ends lost 1 base and 8 bases, in that order; junction bases with no gene match: 3. The CDR3 sequence is 14 residues long. The CDR3: CASSLWDRDEKLFF. CDR3 nucleotides: TGCGCCAGCAGCTTGTGGGACAGGGACGAAAAACTGTTTTTT. The full variable domain, rest sourced from reference TRBV5-1 and TRBJ1-4, is KAGVTQTPRYLIKTRGQQVTLSCSPISGHRSVSWYQQTPGQGLQFLFEYFSETQRNKGNFPGRFSGRQFSNSRSEMNVSTLELGDSALYLCASSLWDRDEKLFFGSGTQLSVL.

This clonotype was seen many times. V is TRBV6-5 and J is TRBJ2-7, with no clear D. Per the germline V gene, CDR1 is MNHEY and CDR2 is SVGAGI. Trimming removed 2 bases from V and 3 bases from J, with 8 bases in between. CDR3 length: 13 amino acids. CDR3 DNA: TGTGCCAGCAGTTACGGGCAGTACTACGAGCAGTACTTC. This encodes CASSYGQYYEQYF.

With regard to this clonotype: An end of the junction differs from the germline gene, which may be a read error. The V call is TRBV20-1, the J call TRBJ2-7; 8 bases agree with TRBD2. The CDR3 is 16 amino acids. Germline V gives CDR1 DFQATT, CDR2 SNEGSKA (reference sequence). CDR3 protein: CRARSILTGTRNEQYF. CDR3 DNA: TGCCGTGCTAGATCTATTCTTACCGGGACTAGGAACGAGCAGTACTTC.

The chain uses TRBV10-3 and TRBJ2-5; 8 nucleotides align to TRBD2. The CDR3 contains 16 residues. Germline CDR1 and CDR2: ENHRY and SYGVKD. Germline trimming cut 7 bases from V and 3 bases from J; bases unmatched to any gene: 13. CDR3 loop: CAITGSPGLGKETQYF. DNA for the CDR3: TGTGCCATCACCGGGTCACCGGGACTAGGAAAAGAGACCCAGTACTTC.

This clonotype turned up a few times. CDR3 sequence reads: CASSIDRRVLFF. The CDR3 DNA sequence: TGTGCCAGTAGTATAGATCGCCGGGTCCTGTTTTTT. The chain uses TRBV19 and TRBJ1-4; D unresolved. The CDR3 loop spans 12 amino acids. V lost 0 bases to trimming and J lost 14 bases, with 10 bases between them. Germline V lookup: CDR1 LNHDA, CDR2 SQIVND (reference sequence). The variable domain in full, with the rest retrieved from reference TRBV19 and TRBJ1-4, is DGGITQSPKYLFRKEGQNVTLSCEQNLNHDAMYWYRQDPGQGLRLIYYSQIVNDFQKGDIAEGYSVSREKKESFPLTVTSAQKNPTAFYLCASSIDRRVLFFGSGTQLSVL.

Worth noting for this clonotype: A read error may produce the germline difference seen at one junction end. The chain employs TRBV10-3 and TRBJ1-2; D might be TRBD1 (6 bases). Germline V gene lookup returns CDR1 ENHRY and CDR2 SYGVKD. CDR3 length: 13 residues. The CDR3 loop is CAIAVTGNYGYTF. The CDR3 DNA reads as TGTGCCATCGCAGTCACAGGGAACTATGGTTACACCTTC.

This clonotype was picked up many times. The rearrangement uses TRBV19 and TRBJ2-3, with unresolved D. The CDR3 totals 15 residues. The V gene's germline CDR1 is LNHDA and CDR2 SQIVND (reference sequence). Trimming removed 2 bases at V and 1 base at J, with 10 bases between. The CDR3 loop is CASSITPRGTDTQYF. CDR3 DNA sequence: TGTGCCAGTAGTATAACGCCTCGGGGCACAGATACGCAGTATTTT.

This clonotype was picked up one time. The V gene is TRBV5-1, the J gene TRBJ1-4; 7 positions agree with TRBD1. Germline CDR1 and CDR2: SGHRS and YFSETQ. The CDR3 sequence is 15 residues long. J was trimmed by 2 bases and V by 3 bases; bases with no gene match: 4. CDR3 DNA: TGCGCCAGCAGCTACGACAGGGCGACTAATGAAAAACTGTTTTTT. This codes for CASSYDRATNEKLFF.

This clonotype was recorded at least ten times. V usage is TRBV5-4 and J usage is TRBJ2-5; 8 positions match TRBD1. Germline CDR1 is SGHNT and CDR2 is YYREEE (reference sequence). This CDR3 region has 14 residues. V was clipped by 4 bases and J by 3 bases; unmatched bases: 5. CDR3 in DNA: TGTGCCAGCAGCCCCGGGACAGGAGAAGAGACCCAGTACTTC. Its protein is CASSPGTGEETQYF.

This clonotype was counted many times. V is TRBV7-9 and J is TRBJ2-2, with D possibly being TRBD1 or TRBD2 (5 bases each). Germline loops: CDR1 SEHNR, CDR2 FQNEAQ (reference sequence). The CDR3 covers 13 residues. With 7 bases removed from V and 7 bases from J, the gap between germline ends came to 13 bases. The CDR3 here is CASTGTLDGELFF. CDR3 nucleotide sequence: TGTGCCAGCACGGGGACCCTTGACGGGGAGCTGTTTTTT.

The chain couples TRBV19 to TRBJ1-3; D remains ambiguous. Trimming cost V 5 bases and J 4 bases, with 6 bases left between them. Germline V gene data show CDR1 as LNHDA and CDR2 as SQIVND (reference sequence). This CDR3 region has 12 residues. The CDR3 region is CASSQRGNTIYF. The DNA for the CDR3 is TGTGCCAGTAGTCAGCGGGGAAACACCATATATTTT.

This clonotype has just a few counts. The chain joins TRBV13 to TRBJ2-4, with a tentative D call TRBD2 (6 bases). Germline V CDR1 and CDR2: PRHDT, FYEKMQ (reference sequence). Trimming pared 6 bases from V and 0 bases from J, leaving 15 bases between. The CDR3 has 16 amino acids. The CDR3 DNA reads as TGTGCCAGCAGTTCCCCCGGGACTCTAGCCAAAAACATTCAGTACTTC. Translation: CASSSPGTLAKNIQYF.

This clonotype was seen only a few times. At one boundary the junction diverges from the germline segment, which might be a read error. The rearrangement links TRBV6-1 to TRBJ1-2, with unresolved D. Germline V gene data show CDR1 as MNHNS and CDR2 as SASEGT. The CDR3 has 13 residues. The CDR3 region is CASSEVLNYGYAF. The CDR3 DNA reads as TGTGCCAGCAGTGAAGTCCTGAACTATGGCTACGCCTTC.

This chain connects TRBV10-3 to TRBJ1-6; D is possibly TRBD1 (5 bases). The CDR3 length is 14 residues. Trimming cost V 6 bases and J 7 bases, with 13 bases left between them. Germline lookup yields CDR1 ENHRY and CDR2 SYGVKD. The CDR3 reads CAIRPDSRNSPLHF. The CDR3 coding sequence is TGTGCCATCAGACCCGACAGCCGGAATTCACCCCTCCACTTT.

Only a few counts were recorded for this clonotype. In nucleotides, the CDR3 is TGTGCCAGCAGTCCTGGGACAGGGCCGGGCTACACCTTC. Protein: CASSPGTGPGYTF. V and J are TRBV27 and TRBJ1-2; 9 bases match TRBD1. V gave up 5 bases and J gave up 8 bases; unmatched junction bases: 6. Germline values: CDR1 MNHEY, CDR2 SMNVEV (reference sequence). The CDR3 runs to 13 residues.

This clonotype was seen many times. The chain joins TRBV14 to TRBJ2-6; no firm D call. The V and J ends lost 0 bases and 3 bases respectively, with 6 bases between them. The CDR3 covers 15 residues. Germline V lookup: CDR1 SGHDN, CDR2 FVKESK. The CDR3: CASSQDGFGANVLTF. CDR3 bases: TGTGCCAGCAGCCAAGATGGGTTTGGGGCCAACGTCCTGACTTTC.

The table lists this clonotype with many counts. V usage is TRBV6-1 and J usage is TRBJ1-6, with D unresolved. Germline V lookup: CDR1 MNHNS, CDR2 SASEGT. V gave up 6 bases and J gave up 4 bases, with 19 bases separating them. There are 17 residues in the CDR3. CDR3 loop: CASSPRRFQAYNSPLHF. CDR3 in DNA: TGTGCCAGCAGCCCCCGTCGATTCCAGGCATATAATTCACCCCTCCACTTT.

Details on this clonotype: Its ends do not fully match the called genes, so a read error is possible. V is TRBV10-3 and J is TRBJ1-1; 7 bases map to TRBD1. Per germline, CDR1 ENHRY and CDR2 SYGVKD. CDR3 length: 15 residues. In DNA, the CDR3 is TGTGCCATCAGTGAACAGGGGCACGGGAACACTGAAGTTTTCTTT. The encoded protein is CAISEQGHGNTEVFF.

Points on this clonotype: Likely a read error: the CDR3 ends without its conserved phenylalanine or tryptophan. The rearrangement joins TRBV9 to TRBJ1-1; the match to TRBD1 covers 7 bases. Germline values: CDR1 SGDLS, CDR2 YYNGEE. V lost 4 bases and J lost 3; bases outside the gene matches: 12. This CDR3 region has 16 residues. This CDR3 reads CASSLEPTGQDTEAFY. The CDR3 nucleotides are TGTGCCAGCAGCTTAGAACCGACAGGACAGGACACTGAAGCTTTCTAT.

At least ten counts were recorded for this clonotype. J is TRBJ1-1 and V is TRBV19; D remains ambiguous. The V gene's germline CDR1 is LNHDA and CDR2 SQIVND (reference sequence). The CDR3 is 13 residues long. V was cut by 5 bases and J by 1 base, with 8 bases left in between. The CDR3 bases are TGTGCCAGTAGTGCGGGCCCGAACACTGAAGCTTTCTTT. As protein: CASSAGPNTEAFF.

The table lists this clonotype with a few counts. The chain uses TRBV27 and TRBJ1-2, with D maybe TRBD1 (5 bases). This CDR3 comprises 15 residues. Germline V CDR1 and CDR2: MNHEY, SMNVEV (reference sequence). V dropped 6 bases and J dropped 4 bases, with 18 bases sitting between them. The CDR3 DNA sequence: TGTGCCAGCAGGGAGGCAGGGCGTGGGAGCTATGGCTACACCTTC. This translates into CASREAGRGSYGYTF.

The chain is built from TRBV15 and TRBJ2-7; D could derive from TRBD1 or TRBD2 (5 bases each). V was pared by 2 bases and J by 5 bases, with 16 bases between. This CDR3 contains 15 residues. CDR1 is LNHNV and CDR2 is YYDKDF in the germline V gene (reference sequence). Here the CDR3 reads CATSRRRAMGDEQYF. The DNA of the CDR3 is TGTGCCACCAGCAGAAGAAGGGCCATGGGGGACGAGCAGTACTTC.

The chain joins TRBV20-1 to TRBJ2-5, with D possibly being TRBD1 or TRBD2 (6 bases each). This CDR3 is built from 12 residues. V was cut by 5 bases and J by 10 bases, with 17 bases left in between. Germline V gene data show CDR1 as DFQATT and CDR2 as SNEGSKA (reference sequence). For the CDR3, the DNA is TGCAGTGCTCCTAGTCTAAGGGGGGACCAGTACTTC. Translating it yields CSAPSLRGDQYF.

The chain links TRBV25-1 to TRBJ2-2, with TRBD1 as a possible D gene (5 bases). The CDR3 has 14 amino acids. The V gene lost 5 bases and the J gene lost 5 bases, with 12 bases spanning the gap. Germline loops: CDR1 MGHDK, CDR2 SYGVNS. The CDR3 here is CASSSRARTGELFF. In nucleotides, the CDR3 is TGTGCCAGCAGTTCCAGGGCGAGAACCGGGGAGCTGTTTTTT.

This chain joins TRBV11-3 and TRBJ2-5; D might be TRBD1 (7 bases). The germline CDR1 and CDR2 sequences are SGHNT and YENEEA. CDR3 length: 11 amino acids. Between the trimmed V and J ends, which lost 5 bases and 7 bases, there was a span of 8 bases. The CDR3 DNA reads TGTGCCAGCAGCCAGGGGGGGACCCAGTACTTC. Its translation: CASSQGGTQYF.